This T cell receptor (beta chain) was captured by sequencing in a study of cytomegalovirus exposure and HLA in healthy donors. The germline V and J ends were trimmed by 3 bases and 4 bases, with 9 bases remaining between them. Germline-derived CDR1 and CDR2 are SGHAT and FQNNGV. The CDR3 is 13 amino acids. Researchers ran the PCR with 60 Vbeta and 13 Jbeta primers. Here immunoSEQ multiplex PCR was the method, and the copy in TCRdb shows in-frame clones only, minus some. The ten top clones account for about 15%, within a sample of around 65,000 clones. The sequence was collected from a boy between 10 and 17 years old in good health and CMV-seronegative. V usage is TRBV11-2 and J usage is TRBJ2-5; possibly TRBD1 for D (5 bases). Material for sequencing was PBMCs. In nucleotides, the CDR3 is TGTGCCAGCAGCTTCGGACAAGGAGAGACCCAGTACTTC. It yields the protein CASSFGQGETQYF.